The rows below give T cell receptor beta chains drawn from one sample of a study of T cells in Graves' hyperthyroidism and ophthalmopathy. Using its own MiXCR run on the multiplex PCR reads, TCRdb lists one record per CDR3 protein. The repertoire consists of 50,000 to 60,000 distinct CDR3 sequences, with 48% occurring once and the leading ten covering about 9.8%. The sample taken for sequencing was blood. The receptors were gathered from a woman aged 45 to 65 with Graves' ophthalmopathy. Both conserved end residues are trimmed from each CDR3. The listing skips clone size in some rows; elsewhere it reads once, few, many or a size class.

j_call | v_call | clone_size | cdr3_aa
TRBJ1-2 | TRBV6-5 | once | ASAGTGRLYGYT
TRBJ2-1 | TRBV24-1 | . | ASSGGQGSYNEQF
TRBJ2-1 | TRBV7-9 | . | ASSCERGPSYNEQF
TRBJ1-2 | TRBV4-1 | . | ASSQGGGLGYGYT
TRBJ1-6 | TRBV6-2/TRBV6-3 | . | ASSFPAIYNSPLH
TRBJ2-5 | TRBV10-1 | many | ASTKTSGRANGTQY
TRBJ1-2 | TRBV10-3 | few | AITKDTNYGYT
TRBJ2-1 | TRBV5-1 | . | ASSGGTGLDEQF
TRBJ2-1 | TRBV7-9 | . | ASMSPGASGRAGDEQF
TRBJ2-3 | TRBV6-5 | many | ASSGLAGTQY
TRBJ1-6 | TRBV10-3 | . | AVTRGNEGSPLH
TRBJ2-7 | TRBV12-3/TRBV12-4 | once | ASSSTGVVDEQY
TRBJ2-5 | TRBV20-1 | many | SASGATSGPQETQY
TRBJ2-3 | TRBV6-5 | many | ASSFRPNTDTQY
TRBJ2-1 | TRBV7-3 | . | ASSTFRIAGGFEQF
TRBJ1-6 | TRBV20-1 | many | SAPPEGQSPSPLH
TRBJ1-2 | TRBV20-1 | many | SARAQGGNYGYT
TRBJ2-2 | TRBV12-3/TRBV12-4 | many | ASSLGSMAGELF
TRBJ2-7 | TRBV20-1 | . | SARTSGGDYEQY
TRBJ2-7 | TRBV12-3/TRBV12-4 | many | ASSLVGRYSEQY